Each of the 10 T cell receptor beta chains below was sequenced from the same sample in a study of cytomegalovirus exposure and HLA in healthy donors. Amplification used 60 Vbeta primers and 13 Jbeta primers. Clones were read by immunoSEQ multiplex PCR, and TCRdb kept only the in-frame ones, dropping some. The sample includes about 120,000 clones, over 8.5% of them seen just once. The sequenced sample was PBMCs. The receptors stem from a woman between 40 and 55 years old in good health and CMV-seropositive.

The sample holds a few counts of this clone. The chain is built from TRBV18 and TRBJ2-7; 9 bases fit TRBD1. CDR1 and CDR2 (germline): KGHSH, LQKENI. Unmatched junction bases numbered 3, after V lost 0 bases and J lost 3 bases. The CDR3 is made up of 15 amino acids. The CDR3 region is CASSPPSTGGYEQYF. The DNA of the CDR3 is TGTGCCAGCTCACCACCGTCGACAGGGGGCTACGAGCAGTACTTC.

This clone appeared a few times. For the CDR3, the DNA is TGTGCCAGCAGTCGTCGACAGGTCTCATATGGCTACACCTTC. Encoded protein: CASSRRQVSYGYTF. This sequence joins TRBV6-5 and TRBJ1-2, with D maybe TRBD1 (6 bases). The CDR3 loop spans 14 amino acids. Deletions cut 5 bases from V and 5 bases from J, with 15 bases between. Per germline, CDR1 MNHEY and CDR2 SVGAGI.

This chain joins TRBV11-2 and TRBJ1-4; D remains ambiguous. CDR1 and CDR2 (germline): SGHAT, FQNNGV. This CDR3 comprises 12 residues. Trimming stripped 5 bases from V and 8 bases from J, with 9 bases between. The CDR3, as DNA: TGTGCCAGCAGCCACGGTGTCGAAAAACTGTTTTTT. Translation: CASSHGVEKLFF.

The chain employs TRBV19 and TRBJ1-6; D is unresolved. The germline gives CDR1 LNHDA, CDR2 SQIVND (reference sequence). The CDR3 loop spans 13 amino acids. V lost 10 bases to trimming and J lost 7 bases, with 14 bases between them. In nucleotides, the CDR3 is TGTGCCATCCCCATCGGGGAGAATTCACCCCTCCACTTT. It is translated as CAIPIGENSPLHF.

This clone was picked up a small number of times. Because the CDR3 is missing its conserved closing phenylalanine or tryptophan, this is likely a read error. The rearrangement uses TRBV6-5 and TRBJ1-5; D remains unclear. The CDR3 loop spans 13 amino acids. Trimming removed 6 bases from V and 7 bases from J, with 13 bases in between. In germline, CDR1 is MNHEY, CDR2 SVGAGI. The CDR3: CASSSAGQQPQHV. The CDR3 region has the DNA TGTGCCAGCAGCTCCGCAGGTCAGCAGCCCCAGCATGTT.

A few counts support this clone. This chain connects TRBV9 to TRBJ2-2; 9 bases are shared with TRBD1. Germline-derived CDR1 and CDR2 are SGDLS and YYNGEE. The CDR3 contains 15 residues. V dropped 0 bases and J dropped 5; count of bases not matched to a gene: 2. The CDR3 sequence: CASSVVGTGTGELFF. The CDR3 nucleotides read TGTGCCAGCAGCGTAGTTGGGACAGGGACCGGGGAGCTGTTTTTT. Complete variable domain (other parts from reference TRBV9 and TRBJ2-2): DSGVTQTPKHLITATGQRVTLRCSPRSGDLSVYWYQQSLDQGLQFLIQYYNGEERAKGNILERFSAQQFPDLHSELNLSSLELGDSALYFCASSVVGTGTGELFFGEGSRLTVL.

The gene calls are TRBV6-1 and TRBJ2-7; tentatively, D is TRBD1 (6 bases). Germline-derived CDR1 and CDR2 are MNHNS and SASEGT. This CDR3 region has 15 residues. V lost 5 bases, J lost 3 bases, and 17 bases lay in between. The CDR3 spells CASSTSEAGDYEQYF. CDR3 nucleotide sequence: TGTGCCAGCAGTACATCCGAGGCAGGGGACTACGAGCAGTACTTC.

This chain joins TRBV7-6 and TRBJ2-7; a weak D match, TRBD2 (7 bases). This CDR3 spans 14 amino acids. The V end was cut by 4 bases, the J end by 2 bases, with 12 bases between. Germline lookup yields CDR1 SGHVS and CDR2 FNYEAQ. The CDR3 DNA follows: TGTGCCAGCAGCTCAGGGGACTATACCTACGAGCAGTACTTC. Translating gives CASSSGDYTYEQYF.

This clone was observed a few times. This chain links TRBV14 with TRBJ1-2; 8 bases are a match to TRBD1. The CDR3 extends over 15 amino acids. Germline CDR1 is SGHDN and CDR2 is FVKESK. With V trimmed by 6 bases and J by 2 bases, 8 bases remained unmatched. CDR3 in amino acids: CASRTGQGGNYGYTF. CDR3 bases: TGTGCCAGCAGGACAGGACAGGGTGGCAACTATGGCTACACCTTC.

Comments on this clone: One end of the junction varies from germline; a read error may be responsible. The chain employs TRBV19 and TRBJ2-7; 8 nucleotides agree with TRBD1. Per the germline V gene, CDR1 is LNHDA and CDR2 is SQIVND (reference sequence). The CDR3 has 15 residues. This CDR3 is CAGSDLGTGPYEQYF. DNA of the CDR3: TGTGCCGGTAGTGACCTCGGGACAGGACCCTACGAGCAGTACTTC.